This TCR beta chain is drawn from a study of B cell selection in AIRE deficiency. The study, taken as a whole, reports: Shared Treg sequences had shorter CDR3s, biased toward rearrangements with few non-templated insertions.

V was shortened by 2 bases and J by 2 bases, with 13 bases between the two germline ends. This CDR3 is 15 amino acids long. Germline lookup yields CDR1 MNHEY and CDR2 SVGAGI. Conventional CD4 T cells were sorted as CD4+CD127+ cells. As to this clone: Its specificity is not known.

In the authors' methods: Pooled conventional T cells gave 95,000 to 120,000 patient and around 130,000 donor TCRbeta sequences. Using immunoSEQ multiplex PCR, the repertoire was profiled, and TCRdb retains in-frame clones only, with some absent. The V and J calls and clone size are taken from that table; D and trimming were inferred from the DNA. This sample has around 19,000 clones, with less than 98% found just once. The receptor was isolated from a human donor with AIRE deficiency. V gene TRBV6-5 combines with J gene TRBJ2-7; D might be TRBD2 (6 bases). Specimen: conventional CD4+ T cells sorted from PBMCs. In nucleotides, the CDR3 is TGTGCCAGCAGTTACAGTCTGGCGGGGCCCTACGAGCAGTACTTC. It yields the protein CASSYSLAGPYEQYF.